The entry below gives a single T cell receptor beta chain sequence along with its context. Its antigen is unknown. Amplification of TCR alpha and beta CDR3 regions from RNA used iRepertoire nested multiplex PCR. Tissue mRNA or PBMC total RNA, roughly 90-400 ng, went into one-step reverse transcription and amplification. One entry per CDR3 protein results from TCRdb running MiXCR on the multiplex PCR reads. The sample gives 100,000 to 150,000 distinct CDR3 sequences, roughly 24% of which show up once; roughly 15% is in the top ten. This CDR3 contains 15 residues. Germline values: CDR1 SGHTA, CDR2 FQGTGA. Trimming removed 1 base from V and 5 bases from J, with 13 bases in between. The data derive from a study of glioma-infiltrating T cells. Study-level results: Above-expected tissue-blood divergence occurred in all gliomas, most in low-grade ones. CDR3 overlap between tissue and blood was very small.

The receptor comes from a human donor with low-grade glioma or glioblastoma, undergoing nonglioma brain surgery, or in good health (not recorded which). The chain uses TRBV7-3 and TRBJ2-3; D gene ambiguous. Sequenced: glioma tissue, nonneoplastic brain tissue, or PBMCs (not recorded which). The CDR3 coding sequence is TGTGCCAGCAGCTTAAATGTTGCGGCCCAAGATACGCAGTATTTT. This translates into CASSLNVAAQDTQYF.